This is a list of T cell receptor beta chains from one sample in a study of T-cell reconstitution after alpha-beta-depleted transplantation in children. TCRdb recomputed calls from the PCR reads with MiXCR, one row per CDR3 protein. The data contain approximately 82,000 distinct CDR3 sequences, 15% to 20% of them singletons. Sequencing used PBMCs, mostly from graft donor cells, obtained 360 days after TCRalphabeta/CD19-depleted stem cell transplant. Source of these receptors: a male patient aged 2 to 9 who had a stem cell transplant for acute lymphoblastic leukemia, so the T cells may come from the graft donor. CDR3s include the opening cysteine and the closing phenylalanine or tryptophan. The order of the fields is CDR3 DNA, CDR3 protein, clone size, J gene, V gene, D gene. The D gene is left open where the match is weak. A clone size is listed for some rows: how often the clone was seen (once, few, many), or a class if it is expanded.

TGCGCCAGCAGCTTGAGGCCAGGGGGGTATACTGAAGCTTTCTTT	CASSLRPGGYTEAFF	many	TRBJ1-1	TRBV5-1	TRBD1
TGTGCCAGCAGCCCCTTCCGTCGCCAAGAGACCCAGTACTTC	CASSPFRRQETQYF	.	TRBJ2-5	TRBV6-1	.
TGTGCCAGCAGCCCTCGCACCCTCCATACCTACGAGCAGTACTTC	CASSPRTLHTYEQYF	.	TRBJ2-7	TRBV11-2	.
TGCGCCAGCAGCGAATACAGGGTGAGCACAGATACGCAGTATTTT	CASSEYRVSTDTQYF	few	TRBJ2-3	TRBV5-1	.
TGTGCCAGCAGTGGGGACGGATGGGATCGAGAGACCCAGTACTTC	CASSGDGWDRETQYF	.	TRBJ2-5	TRBV12-3/TRBV12-4	.
TGTGCCAGCAGCCTAACCGTCCGGACTAGCGGTTTCAATGAGCAGTTCTTC	CASSLTVRTSGFNEQFF	.	TRBJ2-1	TRBV9	TRBD2
TGTGCCAGCAGTTACTGGGGGACACTTAACACTGAAGCTTTCTTT	CASSYWGTLNTEAFF	many	TRBJ1-1	TRBV6-5	.
TGTGCCATCAGTGAGTTCGGGCTTCCCAGCAATGAGCAGTTCTTC	CAISEFGLPSNEQFF	many	TRBJ2-1	TRBV10-3	.
TGTGCCAGCACCCTAGCGACGAGGGCTGGGACCCAGTACTTC	CASTLATRAGTQYF	.	TRBJ2-5	TRBV12-3/TRBV12-4	.
TGTGCCAGCAGCAGACAGGGGGCCACCGGGGAGCTGTTTTTT	CASSRQGATGELFF	few	TRBJ2-2	TRBV11-3	TRBD1
TGTGCCAGCCGGACAGGGAACACTGAAGCTTTCTTT	CASRTGNTEAFF	.	TRBJ1-1	TRBV7-9	TRBD1
TGCGCCAGCAGCTTGCAGGACTCCTACGAGCAGTACTTC	CASSLQDSYEQYF	many	TRBJ2-7	TRBV5-1	.
TGTGCCAGCAGCTTAGCCCCACATATGAGGAACACTGAAGCTTTCTTT	CASSLAPHMRNTEAFF	.	TRBJ1-1	TRBV13	.
TGTGCCAGCAGCCTTAGGAGCCTGACGCTGAACACTGAAGCTTTCTTT	CASSLRSLTLNTEAFF	.	TRBJ1-1	TRBV7-8	.
TGTGCCAGCAGCTTAATATATAGGGGTTATGAGCAGTTCTTC	CASSLIYRGYEQFF	.	TRBJ2-1	TRBV11-1	.
TGTGCCAGCAGCCCCCCAGGACTAGCGTACGAGCAGTACTTC	CASSPPGLAYEQYF	.	TRBJ2-7	TRBV7-9	TRBD2
TGTGCCAGCAGTAGACTAGCGGGGTCCTCTGGGGGCAATGAGCAGTTCTTC	CASSRLAGSSGGNEQFF	.	TRBJ2-1	TRBV6-1	TRBD2
TGTGCCACCAGTGATTTCGTGGGCGGGAGGGCCCCCAATGAGCAGTTCTTC	CATSDFVGGRAPNEQFF	few	TRBJ2-1	TRBV24-1	TRBD2
TGTGCCAGCAGCAAAACCCACCTGGCCCCCAATGAGCAGTTCTTC	CASSKTHLAPNEQFF	.	TRBJ2-1	TRBV21-1	.
TGTGCCAGCAGCCAAGTGGTGCAGGGACGCGAGCAGTACTTC	CASSQVVQGREQYF	.	TRBJ2-7	TRBV3-1	.
TGCGCCAGCAGCTTGGACTTACGGGACTATGGCTACACCTTC	CASSLDLRDYGYTF	.	TRBJ1-2	TRBV5-1	.
TGTGCCAGCAGCTTCTCGGACAGGAACAAAAACATTCAGTACTTC	CASSFSDRNKNIQYF	few	TRBJ2-4	TRBV7-9	TRBD1
TGTGCCAGCAGTTACTCGAACAGGGGGCGAGGGAATGAAAAACTGTTTTTT	CASSYSNRGRGNEKLFF	.	TRBJ1-4	TRBV6-5	TRBD1
TGTGCCAGCAGCTTAAGGGGCCTCCAGGGGAGGAATTCACCCCTCCACTTT	CASSLRGLQGRNSPLHF	.	TRBJ1-6	TRBV7-9	.
TGCGCCAGCAGCCCAGGGGGGTTTAAAGAGACCCAGTACTTC	CASSPGGFKETQYF	.	TRBJ2-5	TRBV4-1	.
TGTGCCAGCAGCTTGCGAGAGACCCAGTACTTC	CASSLRETQYF	many	TRBJ2-5	TRBV5-1	.
TGCAGTGCAACCAGAAGGGCGAAGCGGGAGACCCAGTACTTC	CSATRRAKRETQYF	.	TRBJ2-5	TRBV20-1	.
TGTGCCCACCTAAAGCCCGAAGAGGGATACTACGAGCAGTACTTC	CAHLKPEEGYYEQYF	.	TRBJ2-7	TRBV6-1	.
TGTGCCAGCTCACCAGCGGGGGCCCCCTACAATGAGCAGTTCTTC	CASSPAGAPYNEQFF	few	TRBJ2-1	TRBV18	.
TGTGCCAGCAGTGGTTGGGGACTAGCGGGAGGAGTAGGTGATACGCAGTATTTT	CASSGWGLAGGVGDTQYF	few	TRBJ2-3	TRBV2	TRBD2
TGTGCCAGCAGCTTGTTGGGGCGCGAGACTGAAGCTTTCTTT	CASSLLGRETEAFF	few	TRBJ1-1	TRBV5-6	.
TGTGCCAGCAGTTACAGGGCAGGGGCCAACGTCCTGACTTTC	CASSYRAGANVLTF	few	TRBJ2-6	TRBV6-5	.
TGTGCCAGTAGTATCAGGAGGGGGAGGGGTAATGAGCAGTTCTTC	CASSIRRGRGNEQFF	.	TRBJ2-1	TRBV19	.
TGTGCCAGCAGCCAAGATAGGGAGACACTCTCCTACGAGCAGTACTTC	CASSQDRETLSYEQYF	many	TRBJ2-7	TRBV4-2	.
TGTGCCAGTAGTACCGACCTCAGATCCTACAATGAGCAGTTCTTC	CASSTDLRSYNEQFF	few	TRBJ2-1	TRBV19	.
TGCGCCAGCAGTAAGGAGAGCTCCTACAATGAGCAGTTCTTC	CASSKESSYNEQFF	.	TRBJ2-1	TRBV10-1	.
TGCGCCACTTCGACAGGGATGGAAGAGACCCAGTACTTC	CATSTGMEETQYF	few	TRBJ2-5	TRBV5-1	TRBD1
TGTGCCAGCAGCCAAGAGCCGGGACTAGCGGGAGTAAATGAGCAGTTCTTC	CASSQEPGLAGVNEQFF	once	TRBJ2-1	TRBV4-2	TRBD2
TGCGCCAGCAGGTATTCTGGGGGCCAGAACACCGGGGAGCTGTTTTTT	CASRYSGGQNTGELFF	.	TRBJ2-2	TRBV5-1	.
TGTGCCAGCAGCGAGGACAGGGAGAACATTCAGTACTTC	CASSEDRENIQYF	many	TRBJ2-4	TRBV11-2	TRBD1
TGTGCCAGCTCCACCAGCCGGACAGTGTATAATTCACCCCTCCACTTT	CASSTSRTVYNSPLHF	.	TRBJ1-6	TRBV18	.
TGTGCCAGCAGTTTCAATAGGCAGCCCCAGCATTTT	CASSFNRQPQHF	many	TRBJ1-5	TRBV12-3/TRBV12-4	.